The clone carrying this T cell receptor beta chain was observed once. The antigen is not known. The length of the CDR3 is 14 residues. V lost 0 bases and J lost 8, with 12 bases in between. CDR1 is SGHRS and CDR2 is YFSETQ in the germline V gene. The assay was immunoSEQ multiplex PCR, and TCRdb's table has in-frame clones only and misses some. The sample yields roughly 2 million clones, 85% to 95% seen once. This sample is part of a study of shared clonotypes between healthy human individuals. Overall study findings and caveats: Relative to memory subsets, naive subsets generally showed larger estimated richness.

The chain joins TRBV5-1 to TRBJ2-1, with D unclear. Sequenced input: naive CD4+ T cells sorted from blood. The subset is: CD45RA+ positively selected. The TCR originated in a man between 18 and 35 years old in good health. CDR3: CASSLGGGGHEQFF. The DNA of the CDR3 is TGCGCCAGCAGCTTGGGAGGTGGCGGCCATGAGCAGTTCTTC.